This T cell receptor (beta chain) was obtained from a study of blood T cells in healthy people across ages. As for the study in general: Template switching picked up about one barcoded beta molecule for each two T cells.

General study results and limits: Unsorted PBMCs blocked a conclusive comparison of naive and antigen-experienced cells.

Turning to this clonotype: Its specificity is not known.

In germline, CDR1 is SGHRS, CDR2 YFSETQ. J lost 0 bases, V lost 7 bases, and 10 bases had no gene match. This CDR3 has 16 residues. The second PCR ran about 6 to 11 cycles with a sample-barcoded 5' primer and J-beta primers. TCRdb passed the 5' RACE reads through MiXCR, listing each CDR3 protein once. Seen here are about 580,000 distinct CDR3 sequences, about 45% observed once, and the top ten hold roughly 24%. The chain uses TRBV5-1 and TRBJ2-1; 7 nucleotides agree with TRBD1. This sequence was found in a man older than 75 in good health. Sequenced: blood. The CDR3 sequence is CASGSGTEFSYNEQFF. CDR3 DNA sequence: TGCGCCAGCGGCTCCGGGACAGAGTTCTCCTACAATGAGCAGTTCTTC.